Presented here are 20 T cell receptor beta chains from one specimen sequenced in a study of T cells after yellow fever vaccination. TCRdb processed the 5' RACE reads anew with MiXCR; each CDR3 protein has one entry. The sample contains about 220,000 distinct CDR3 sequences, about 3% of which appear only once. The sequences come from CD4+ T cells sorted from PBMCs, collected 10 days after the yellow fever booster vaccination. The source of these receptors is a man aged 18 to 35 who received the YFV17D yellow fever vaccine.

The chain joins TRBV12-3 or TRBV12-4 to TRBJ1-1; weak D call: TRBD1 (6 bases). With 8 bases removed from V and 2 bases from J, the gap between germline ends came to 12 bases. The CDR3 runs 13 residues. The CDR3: CASQGQSNTEAFF. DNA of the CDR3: TGTGCCAGCCAAGGACAGAGCAACACTGAAGCTTTCTTT.

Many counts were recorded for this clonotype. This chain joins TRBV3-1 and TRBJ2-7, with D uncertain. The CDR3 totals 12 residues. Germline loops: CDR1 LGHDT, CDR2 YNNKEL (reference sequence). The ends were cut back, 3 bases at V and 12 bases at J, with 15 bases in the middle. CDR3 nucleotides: TGTGCCAGCAGCCACGGACCTACGTTGCGGTACTTC. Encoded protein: CASSHGPTLRYF.

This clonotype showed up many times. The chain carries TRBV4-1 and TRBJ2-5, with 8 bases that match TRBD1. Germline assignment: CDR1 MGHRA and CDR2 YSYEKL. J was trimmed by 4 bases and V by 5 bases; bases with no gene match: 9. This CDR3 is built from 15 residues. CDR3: CASSTPLTGVETQYF. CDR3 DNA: TGCGCCAGCAGCACGCCTCTGACAGGGGTAGAGACCCAGTACTTC.

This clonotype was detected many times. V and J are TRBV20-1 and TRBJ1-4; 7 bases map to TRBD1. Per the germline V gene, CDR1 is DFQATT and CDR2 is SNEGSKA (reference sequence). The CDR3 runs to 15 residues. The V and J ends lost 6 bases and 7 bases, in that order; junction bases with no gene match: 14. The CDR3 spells CSALPTEGGIEKLFF. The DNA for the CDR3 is TGCAGTGCCCTACCGACGGAAGGGGGCATTGAAAAACTGTTTTTT.

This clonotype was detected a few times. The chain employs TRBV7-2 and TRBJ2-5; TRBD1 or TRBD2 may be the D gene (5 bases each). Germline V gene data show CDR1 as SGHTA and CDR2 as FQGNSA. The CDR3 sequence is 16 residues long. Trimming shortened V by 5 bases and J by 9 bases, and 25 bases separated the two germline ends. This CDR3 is CASSPLKVAGAGAQYF. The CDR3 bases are TGTGCCAGCAGCCCCCTCAAGGTAGCCGGGGCTGGGGCCCAGTACTTC. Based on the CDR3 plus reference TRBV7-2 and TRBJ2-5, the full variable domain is GAGVSQSPSNKVTEKGKDVELRCDPISGHTALYWYRQSLGQGLEFLIYFQGNSAPDKSGLPSDRFSAERTGGSVSTLTIQRTQQEDSAVYLCASSPLKVAGAGAQYFGPGTRLLVL.

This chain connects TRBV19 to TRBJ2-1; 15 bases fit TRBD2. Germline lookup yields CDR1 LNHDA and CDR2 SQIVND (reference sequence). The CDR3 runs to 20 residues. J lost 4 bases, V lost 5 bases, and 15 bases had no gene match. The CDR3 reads CASSPTGTSGGMVSYNEQFF. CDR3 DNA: TGTGCCAGTAGTCCCACCGGGACTAGCGGGGGGATGGTCTCTTACAATGAGCAGTTCTTC.

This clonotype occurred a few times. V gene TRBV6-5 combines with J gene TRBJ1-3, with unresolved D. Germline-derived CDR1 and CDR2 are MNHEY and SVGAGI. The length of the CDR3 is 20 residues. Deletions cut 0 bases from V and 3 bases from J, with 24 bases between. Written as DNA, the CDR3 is TGTGCCAGCAGTTACTCGATAGTTGAGGCAGGCGCGGAACATGGAAACACCATATATTTT. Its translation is CASSYSIVEAGAEHGNTIYF.

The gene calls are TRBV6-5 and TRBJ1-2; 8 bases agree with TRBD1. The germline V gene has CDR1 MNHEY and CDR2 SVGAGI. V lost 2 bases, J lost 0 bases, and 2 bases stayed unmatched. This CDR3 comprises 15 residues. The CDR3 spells CASSYAQGANYGYTF. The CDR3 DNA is TGTGCCAGCAGTTACGCACAGGGGGCTAACTATGGCTACACCTTC.

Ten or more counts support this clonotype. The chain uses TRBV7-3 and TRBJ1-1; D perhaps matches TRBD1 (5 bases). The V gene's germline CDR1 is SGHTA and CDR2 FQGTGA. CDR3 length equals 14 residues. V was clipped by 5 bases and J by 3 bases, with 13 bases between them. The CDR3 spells CASSLGGGDTEAFF. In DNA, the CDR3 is TGTGCCAGCAGCCTGGGGGGGGGAGACACTGAAGCTTTCTTT.

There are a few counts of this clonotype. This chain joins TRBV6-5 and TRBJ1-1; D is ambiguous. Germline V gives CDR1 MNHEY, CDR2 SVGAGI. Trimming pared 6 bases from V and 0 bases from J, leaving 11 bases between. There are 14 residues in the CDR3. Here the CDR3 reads CASSYTSMNTEAFF. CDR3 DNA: TGTGCCAGCAGCTACACCTCCATGAACACTGAAGCTTTCTTT.

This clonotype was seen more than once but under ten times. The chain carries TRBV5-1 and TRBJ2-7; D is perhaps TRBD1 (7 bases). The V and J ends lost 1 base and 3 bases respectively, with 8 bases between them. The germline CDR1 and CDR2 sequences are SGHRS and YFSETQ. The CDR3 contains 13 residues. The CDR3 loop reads CASSLQGGYEQYF. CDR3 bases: TGCGCCAGCAGCTTGCAGGGGGGCTACGAGCAGTACTTC.

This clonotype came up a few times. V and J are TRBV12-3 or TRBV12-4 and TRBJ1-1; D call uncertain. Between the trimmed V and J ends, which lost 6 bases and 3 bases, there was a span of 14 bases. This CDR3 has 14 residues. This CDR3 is CASSLMGSYTEAFF. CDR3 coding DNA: TGTGCCAGCAGCCTCATGGGCAGCTACACTGAAGCTTTCTTT.

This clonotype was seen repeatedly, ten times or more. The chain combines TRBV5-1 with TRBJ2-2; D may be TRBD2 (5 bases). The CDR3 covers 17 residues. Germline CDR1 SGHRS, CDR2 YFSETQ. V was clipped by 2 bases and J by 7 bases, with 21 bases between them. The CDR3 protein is CASSFLPPSSVGGELFF. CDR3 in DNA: TGCGCCAGCAGCTTCTTACCCCCTAGCTCGGTTGGCGGGGAGCTGTTTTTT.

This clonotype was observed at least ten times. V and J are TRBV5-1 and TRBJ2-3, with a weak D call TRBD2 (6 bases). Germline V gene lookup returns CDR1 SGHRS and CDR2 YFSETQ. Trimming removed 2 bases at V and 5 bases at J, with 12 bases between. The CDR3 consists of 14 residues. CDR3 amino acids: CASSLRLAIDTQYF. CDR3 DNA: TGCGCCAGCAGCTTAAGGCTAGCGATAGATACGCAGTATTTT.

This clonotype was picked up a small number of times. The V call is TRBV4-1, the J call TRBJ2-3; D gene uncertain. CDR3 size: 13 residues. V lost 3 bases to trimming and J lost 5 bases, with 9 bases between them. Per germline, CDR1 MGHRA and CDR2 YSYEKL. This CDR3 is CASSQPWGDTQYF. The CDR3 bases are TGCGCCAGCAGCCAGCCTTGGGGAGATACGCAGTATTTT.

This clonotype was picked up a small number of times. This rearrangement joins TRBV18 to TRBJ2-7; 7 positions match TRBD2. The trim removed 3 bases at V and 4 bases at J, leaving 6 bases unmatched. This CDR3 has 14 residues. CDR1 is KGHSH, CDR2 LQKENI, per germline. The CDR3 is CASSPPGRVYEQYV. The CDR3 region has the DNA TGTGCCAGCTCACCGCCAGGGAGGGTTTACGAGCAGTACGTC.

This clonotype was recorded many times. The CDR3 protein is CASSSTYTDTQYF. CDR3 bases: TGCGCCAGCAGCTCTACATACACAGATACGCAGTATTTT. The rearrangement links TRBV5-1 to TRBJ2-3; D is undetermined. Looked up from germline, CDR1 is SGHRS and CDR2 is YFSETQ. CDR3 length: 13 amino acids. The V end lost 3 bases, the J end lost 2 bases, and 7 bases lay between the germline ends.

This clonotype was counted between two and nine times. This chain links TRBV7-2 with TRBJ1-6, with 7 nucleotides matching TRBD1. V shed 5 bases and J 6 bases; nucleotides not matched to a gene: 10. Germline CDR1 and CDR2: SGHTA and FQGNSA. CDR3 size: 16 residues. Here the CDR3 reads CASSPQGSPSNSPLHF. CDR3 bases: TGTGCCAGCAGCCCACAGGGGTCCCCTAGTAATTCACCCCTCCACTTT.

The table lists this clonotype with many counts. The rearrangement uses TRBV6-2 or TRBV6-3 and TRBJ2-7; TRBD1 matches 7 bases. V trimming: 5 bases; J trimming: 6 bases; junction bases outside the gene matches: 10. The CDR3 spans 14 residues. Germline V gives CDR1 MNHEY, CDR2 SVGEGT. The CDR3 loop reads CASSLKGARAEQYF. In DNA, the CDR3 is TGTGCCAGCAGTCTTAAGGGGGCGCGAGCCGAGCAGTACTTC.

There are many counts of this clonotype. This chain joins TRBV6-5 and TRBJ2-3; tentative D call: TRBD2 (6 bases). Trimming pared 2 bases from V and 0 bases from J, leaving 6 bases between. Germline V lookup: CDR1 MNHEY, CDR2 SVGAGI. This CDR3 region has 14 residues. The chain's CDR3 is CASSYLASTDTQYF. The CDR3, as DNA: TGTGCCAGCAGTTACCTAGCGAGCACAGATACGCAGTATTTT.